Listed here is a single T cell receptor (beta chain). The record originates from a study of T cell changes during pregnancy in multiple sclerosis. V lost 5 bases to trimming and J lost 0 bases; unmatched junction nucleotides: 3. The CDR3 runs to 15 residues. Germline V CDR1 and CDR2: SGHVS, FNYEAQ. Here immunoSEQ multiplex PCR was the method, and the copy in TCRdb shows in-frame clones only, minus some. The sample holds 45,000 or so clones, around 90% seen once. The chain couples TRBV7-6 to TRBJ2-5; 10 bases match TRBD1. The origin of this receptor is a female donor with multiple sclerosis, enrolled in a pregnancy study. This specimen was peripheral blood, taken in the first trimester of pregnancy. CDR3 loop: CASSPGQGYQETQYF. The CDR3 DNA reads TGTGCCAGCAGCCCGGGACAGGGGTACCAAGAGACCCAGTACTTC. The variable domain in full, completed from reference TRBV7-6 and TRBJ2-5, reads GAGVSQSPRYKVTKRGQDVALRCDPISGHVSLYWYRQALGQGPEFLTYFNYEAQQDKSGLPNDRFSAERPEGSISTLTIQRTEQRDSAMYRCASSPGQGYQETQYFGPGTRLLVL.